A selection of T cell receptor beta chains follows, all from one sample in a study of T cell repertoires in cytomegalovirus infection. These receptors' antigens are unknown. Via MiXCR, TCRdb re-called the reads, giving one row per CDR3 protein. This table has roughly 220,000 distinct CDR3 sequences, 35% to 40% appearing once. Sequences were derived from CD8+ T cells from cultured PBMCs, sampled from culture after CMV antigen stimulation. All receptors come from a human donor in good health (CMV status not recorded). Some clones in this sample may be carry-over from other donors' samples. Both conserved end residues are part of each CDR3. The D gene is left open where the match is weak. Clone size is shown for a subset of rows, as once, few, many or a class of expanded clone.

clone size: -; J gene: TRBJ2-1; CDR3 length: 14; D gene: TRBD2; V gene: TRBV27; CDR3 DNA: TGTGCCAGCAGTTTAAGGACTAGTCTCGATGAGCAGTTCTTC; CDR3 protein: CASSLRTSLDEQFF
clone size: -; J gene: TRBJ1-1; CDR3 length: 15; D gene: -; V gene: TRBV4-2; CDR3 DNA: TGTGCCAGCAGCCAAGATCACATGGGGAACACTGAAGCTTTCTTT; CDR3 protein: CASSQDHMGNTEAFF
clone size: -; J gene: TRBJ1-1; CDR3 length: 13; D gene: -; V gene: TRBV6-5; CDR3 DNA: TGTGCCAGCAGTTACGCCAGAAACACTGAAGCTTTCTTT; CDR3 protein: CASSYARNTEAFF
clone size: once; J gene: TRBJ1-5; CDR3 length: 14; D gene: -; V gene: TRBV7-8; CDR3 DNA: TGTGCAAGCAGCTTAGCGCTGAGCAATCAGCCCCAGCATTTT; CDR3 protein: CASSLALSNQPQHF
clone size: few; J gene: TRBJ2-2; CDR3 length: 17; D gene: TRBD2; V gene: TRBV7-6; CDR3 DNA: TGTGCTAGCAGCTCCGAGCTAGCGGAAGCGAACACCGGGGAGCTGTTTTTT; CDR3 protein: CASSSELAEANTGELFF
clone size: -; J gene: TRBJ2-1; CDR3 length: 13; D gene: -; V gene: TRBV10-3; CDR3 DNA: TGTGCCATCAGTGATTGGCTAGACAATGAGCAGTTCTTC; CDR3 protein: CAISDWLDNEQFF
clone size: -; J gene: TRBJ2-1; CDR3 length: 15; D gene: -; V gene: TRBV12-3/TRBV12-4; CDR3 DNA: TGTGTCAGCAGTGGGGAGACAGACTCCTACAATGAGCAGTTCTTC; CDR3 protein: CVSSGETDSYNEQFF
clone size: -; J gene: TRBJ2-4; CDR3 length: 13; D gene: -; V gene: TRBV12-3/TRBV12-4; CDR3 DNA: TGTGCCAGCAGTTTAGAGGGGTGGGGCATTCAGTACTTC; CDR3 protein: CASSLEGWGIQYF
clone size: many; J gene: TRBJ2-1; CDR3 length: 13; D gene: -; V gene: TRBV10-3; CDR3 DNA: TGTGCCATCAAATCACTAGAAAGCGATGAGCAGTTCTTC; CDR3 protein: CAIKSLESDEQFF
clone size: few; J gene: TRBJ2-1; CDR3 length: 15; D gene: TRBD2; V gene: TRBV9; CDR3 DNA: TGTGCCAGCAGCGTCCCACTAGCGGGCTACAATGAGCAGTTCTTC; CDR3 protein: CASSVPLAGYNEQFF
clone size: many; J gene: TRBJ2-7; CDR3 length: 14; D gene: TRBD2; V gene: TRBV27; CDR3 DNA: TGTGCCAGCAGTCCAGGGACTAGCGGCTACGAGCAGTACTTC; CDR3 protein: CASSPGTSGYEQYF
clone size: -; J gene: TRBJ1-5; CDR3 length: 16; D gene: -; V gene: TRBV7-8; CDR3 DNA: TGTGCCAGCAGCTTACGCCCAGGCCGGGGGAATCAGCCCCAGCATTTT; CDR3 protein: CASSLRPGRGNQPQHF
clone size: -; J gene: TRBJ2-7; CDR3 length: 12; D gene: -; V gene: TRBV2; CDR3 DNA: TGTGCCAGCGTGTGGTTGGGCTACGAGCAGTACTTC; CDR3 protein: CASVWLGYEQYF
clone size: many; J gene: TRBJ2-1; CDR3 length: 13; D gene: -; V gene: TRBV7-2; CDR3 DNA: TGTGCCAGCAGCTCGGACAATTACAATGAGCAGTTCTTC; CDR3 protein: CASSSDNYNEQFF
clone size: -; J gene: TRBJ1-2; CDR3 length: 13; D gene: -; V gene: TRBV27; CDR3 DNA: TGTGCCAGCAGTCAGGGGCTAGACTATGGCTACACCTTC; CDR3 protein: CASSQGLDYGYTF
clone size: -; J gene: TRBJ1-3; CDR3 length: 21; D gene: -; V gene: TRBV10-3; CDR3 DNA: TGTGCCATCAGTGTTAATCATGCCAGGGATAAAATCAGGTCCTCTGGAAACACCATATATTTT; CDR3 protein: CAISVNHARDKIRSSGNTIYF
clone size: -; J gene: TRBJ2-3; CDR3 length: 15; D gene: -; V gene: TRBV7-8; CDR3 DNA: TGTGCCAGCAGCTTAGCGGGAGGGGGTGGGGATACGCAGTATTTT; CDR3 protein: CASSLAGGGGDTQYF
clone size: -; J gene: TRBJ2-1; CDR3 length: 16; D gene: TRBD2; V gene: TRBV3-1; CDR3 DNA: TGTGCCAGCAGCAAAAGCGGGAGAGGAGCCTACAATGAGCAGTTCTTC; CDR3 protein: CASSKSGRGAYNEQFF
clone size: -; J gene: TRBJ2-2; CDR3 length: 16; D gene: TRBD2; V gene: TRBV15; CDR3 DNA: TGTGCCACCAGCAGAAAGCGGGGGGGAAACACCGGGGAGCTGTTTTTT; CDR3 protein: CATSRKRGGNTGELFF
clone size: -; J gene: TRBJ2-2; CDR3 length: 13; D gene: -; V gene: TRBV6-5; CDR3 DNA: TGTGCCAGCAGTTACAAAAGGGCAGGGGAGCTGTTTTTT; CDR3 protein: CASSYKRAGELFF
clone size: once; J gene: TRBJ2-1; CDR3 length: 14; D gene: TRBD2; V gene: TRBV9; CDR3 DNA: TGTGCCAGCAGCCCATCGGGGGGTACGAATGAGCAGTTCTTC; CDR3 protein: CASSPSGGTNEQFF
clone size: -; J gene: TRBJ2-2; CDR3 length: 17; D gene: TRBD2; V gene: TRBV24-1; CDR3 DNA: TGTGCCACCAGTGGTTTACTAGCGGGAGAAGGAACCGGGGAGCTGTTTTTT; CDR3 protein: CATSGLLAGEGTGELFF
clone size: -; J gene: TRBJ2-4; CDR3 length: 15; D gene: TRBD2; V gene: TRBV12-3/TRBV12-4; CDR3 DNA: TGTGCCAGCAGTCCCGAAGCTAGCGGGGTTAACATTCAGTACTTC; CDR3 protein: CASSPEASGVNIQYF
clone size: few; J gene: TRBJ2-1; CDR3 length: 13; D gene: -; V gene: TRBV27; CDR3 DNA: TGTGCCAGCCGACTTGGTCGGGCCAATGAGCAGTTCTTC; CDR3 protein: CASRLGRANEQFF
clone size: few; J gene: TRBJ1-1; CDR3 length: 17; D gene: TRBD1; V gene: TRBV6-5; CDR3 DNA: TGTGCCAGCACCGACCCCGGGACAGGGTTAGGGAACACTGAAGCTTTCTTT; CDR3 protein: CASTDPGTGLGNTEAFF
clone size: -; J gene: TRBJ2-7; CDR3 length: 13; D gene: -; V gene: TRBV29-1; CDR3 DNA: TGCAGCGTTGAAGAAGAACAGAACTACGAGCAGTACTTC; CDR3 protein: CSVEEEQNYEQYF
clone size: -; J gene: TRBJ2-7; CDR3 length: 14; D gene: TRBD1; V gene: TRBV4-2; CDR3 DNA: TGTGCCAGCAGCCAAGAGGGACAGTTTCGAGAGCAGTACTTC; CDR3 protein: CASSQEGQFREQYF
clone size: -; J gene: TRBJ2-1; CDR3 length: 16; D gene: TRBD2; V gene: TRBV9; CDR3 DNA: TGTGCCAGCAGCGTAGGTGGACTAGCGGGATACAATGAGCAGTTCTTC; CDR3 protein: CASSVGGLAGYNEQFF
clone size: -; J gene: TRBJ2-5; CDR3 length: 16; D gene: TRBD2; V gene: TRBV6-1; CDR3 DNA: TGTGCCAGCAGTCCCTTAGCGGGAGGAGTGGAGGAGACCCAGTACTTC; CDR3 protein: CASSPLAGGVEETQYF
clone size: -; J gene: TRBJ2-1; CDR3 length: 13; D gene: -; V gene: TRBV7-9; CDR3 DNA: TGTGCCAGCTGTGGGGGGGCCGGCGATGAGCAGTTCTTC; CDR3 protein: CASCGGAGDEQFF
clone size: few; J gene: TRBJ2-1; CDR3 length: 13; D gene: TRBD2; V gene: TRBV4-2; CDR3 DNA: TGTGCCAGCAGCCCACGGGCGGGAGGTGAGCAGTTCTTC; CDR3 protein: CASSPRAGGEQFF